Listed here are 9 T cell receptor beta chains from one sample, sequenced in a study of response to subunit inactivated influenza vaccine. One entry per CDR3 protein, called by TCRdb with MiXCR from the RT-PCR reads. The data show about 520,000 distinct CDR3 sequences, 25% seen once. Sequencing was performed on CD4+ T cells sorted from PBMCs, taken around 5 days after vaccination. The origin of the receptors is a man aged 50-59 years who received an inactivated influenza vaccine.

The V call is TRBV12-3 or TRBV12-4, the J call TRBJ2-6; weak D call: TRBD1 (6 bases). There are 16 residues in the CDR3. V was cut by 6 bases and J by 2 bases, with 14 bases left in between. CDR3 DNA sequence: TGTGCCAGCAGGCCGGGACACAGCGCTGGGGCCAACGTCCTGACTTTC. Its protein product is CASRPGHSAGANVLTF.

This chain joins TRBV4-3 and TRBJ2-5, with a weak D call TRBD1 (5 bases). Germline V gene lookup returns CDR1 LGHNA and CDR2 YSLEER. CDR3 size: 15 residues. V was shortened by 1 base and J by 6 bases, with 15 bases between the two germline ends. As DNA, the CDR3 is TGCGCCAGCAGCCAAGCTTTTGCCCCAGGGCAGACCCAGTACTTC. The encoded protein is CASSQAFAPGQTQYF.

The rearrangement joins TRBV6-2 or TRBV6-3 to TRBJ2-3; a weak D match, TRBD2 (6 bases). The CDR3 spans 13 residues. V lost 11 bases, J lost 1 base, and 13 bases lay in between. Germline CDR1 reads MNHEY; CDR2 reads SVGEGT. The CDR3 loop is CALQASGTDTQYF. In DNA, the CDR3 is TGTGCCCTACAAGCTAGCGGCACAGATACGCAGTATTTT.

Many counts were recorded for this clonotype. This chain links TRBV12-3 or TRBV12-4 with TRBJ2-1; 8 bases fit TRBD2. The V gene end was trimmed by 3 bases and the J gene end by 9 bases; junction bases not matched to a gene: 10. The CDR3 runs 15 residues. CDR3 residues: CASSLSGGGYSEQFF. In DNA, the CDR3 is TGTGCCAGCAGTTTGTCGGGGGGGGGATATTCTGAGCAGTTCTTC.

This clonotype was detected many times. The gene calls are TRBV29-1 and TRBJ2-1; 12 nucleotides line up with TRBD2. This CDR3 is built from 14 residues. The V and J ends lost 7 bases and 2 bases, in that order; junction bases with no gene match: 3. Germline CDR1 SQVTM, CDR2 ANQGSEA. DNA of the CDR3: TGCAGCGCCCGGACTAGCGGGACCTACAATGAGCAGTTCTTC. Translated: CSARTSGTYNEQFF.

The chain recombines TRBV12-3 or TRBV12-4 with TRBJ2-3; no reliable D call. The CDR3 runs 13 residues. V gave up 6 bases and J gave up 2 bases, with 9 bases separating them. The CDR3 here is CASRLQNTDTQYF. The CDR3 nucleotides read TGTGCCAGCAGACTACAAAACACAGATACGCAGTATTTT.

Only a few counts were recorded for this clonotype. The chain combines TRBV20-1 with TRBJ1-5; D ambiguous. The CDR3 is made up of 13 amino acids. V was clipped by 7 bases and J by 7 bases, with 17 bases between them. Germline CDR1 reads DFQATT; CDR2 reads SNEGSKA (reference sequence). The CDR3 protein is CSVGSPTVQPQHF. The DNA for the CDR3 is TGCAGTGTCGGGTCCCCAACCGTACAGCCCCAGCATTTT.

This chain connects TRBV4-1 to TRBJ2-7; D might be TRBD1 (6 bases). The CDR3 is 15 amino acids. Per germline, CDR1 MGHRA and CDR2 YSYEKL. Trimming left V 1 base short and J 3 bases short, with 13 bases between. The CDR3 nucleotides read TGCGCCAGCAGCCAAGTGTTCGGCAGGGGCTACGAGCAGTACTTC. This encodes CASSQVFGRGYEQYF.

The table lists this clonotype with a few counts. V is TRBV3-1 and J is TRBJ1-2; D is undetermined. The V gene lost 1 base and the J gene lost 7 bases, with 13 bases spanning the gap. The CDR3 sequence is 14 residues long. CDR1 LGHDT and CDR2 YNNKEL come from the germline V gene (reference sequence). The CDR3 sequence: CASSQGRTVGGYTF. CDR3 coding DNA: TGTGCCAGCAGCCAAGGTAGAACAGTCGGTGGCTACACCTTC.